This T cell receptor (beta chain) comes out of a study of cytotoxic CD8 clonotypes in ibrutinib-treated CLL. Germline loops: CDR1 SGHTA, CDR2 FQGNSA. The CDR3 has 19 amino acids. The V gene end was trimmed by 6 bases and the J gene end by 4 bases; junction bases not matched to a gene: 23. The table came from immunoSEQ multiplex PCR; TCRdb's copy has only in-frame clones and leaves some out. The table has some 130,000 clones, 80% to 90% seen once; the top ten hold 2% to 2.5%. The rearrangement links TRBV7-2 to TRBJ2-7; 8 nucleotides agree with TRBD1. The sample consisted of PBMCs, taken after 24 months of ibrutinib treatment. This clonotype was sampled from a human donor with chronic lymphocytic leukemia. CDR3 protein: CASSPPHGQGAFYEYEQYF. DNA for the CDR3: TGTGCCAGCAGTCCCCCTCACGGACAGGGCGCCTTCTACGAGTACGAGCAGTACTTC. The full variable domain, in which reference TRBV7-2 and TRBJ2-7 provide the parts outside the CDR3, is GAGVSQSPSNKVTEKGKDVELRCDPISGHTALYWYRQSLGQGLEFLIYFQGNSAPDKSGLPSDRFSAERTGGSVSTLTIQRTQQEDSAVYLCASSPPHGQGAFYEYEQYFGPGTRLTVT.